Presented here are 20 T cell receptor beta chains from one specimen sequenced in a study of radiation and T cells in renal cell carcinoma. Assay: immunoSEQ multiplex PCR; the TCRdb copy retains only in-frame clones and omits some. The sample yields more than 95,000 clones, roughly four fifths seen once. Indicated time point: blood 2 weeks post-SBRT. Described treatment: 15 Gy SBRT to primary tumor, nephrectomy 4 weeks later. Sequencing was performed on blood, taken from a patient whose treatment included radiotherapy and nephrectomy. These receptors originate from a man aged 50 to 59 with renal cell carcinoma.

The CDR3 DNA is TGTGCCAGCAGCCGGACTGTCTCCCGCACAGATACGCAGTATTTT. Amino acid sequence: CASSRTVSRTDTQYF. The rearrangement joins TRBV6-4 to TRBJ2-3, with a weak D call TRBD2 (5 bases). The V gene lost 6 bases and the J gene lost 1 base, with 14 bases spanning the gap. The CDR3 is made up of 15 amino acids. CDR1 is MRHNA and CDR2 is SNTAGT in the germline V gene.

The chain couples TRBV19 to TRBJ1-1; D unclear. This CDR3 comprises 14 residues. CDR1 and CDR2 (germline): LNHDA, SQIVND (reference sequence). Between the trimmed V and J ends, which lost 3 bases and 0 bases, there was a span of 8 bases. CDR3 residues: CASSIMGVNTEAFF. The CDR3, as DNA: TGTGCCAGTAGTATTATGGGAGTGAACACTGAAGCTTTCTTT. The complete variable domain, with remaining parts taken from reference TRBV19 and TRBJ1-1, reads DGGITQSPKYLFRKEGQNVTLSCEQNLNHDAMYWYRQDPGQGLRLIYYSQIVNDFQKGDIAEGYSVSREKKESFPLTVTSAQKNPTAFYLCASSIMGVNTEAFFGQGTRLTVV.

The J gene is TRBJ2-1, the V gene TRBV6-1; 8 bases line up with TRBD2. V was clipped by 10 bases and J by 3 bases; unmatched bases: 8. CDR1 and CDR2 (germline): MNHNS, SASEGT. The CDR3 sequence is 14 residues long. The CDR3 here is CATIRGGGYNEQFF. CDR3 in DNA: TGTGCCACCATTCGGGGGGGAGGCTACAATGAGCAGTTCTTC.

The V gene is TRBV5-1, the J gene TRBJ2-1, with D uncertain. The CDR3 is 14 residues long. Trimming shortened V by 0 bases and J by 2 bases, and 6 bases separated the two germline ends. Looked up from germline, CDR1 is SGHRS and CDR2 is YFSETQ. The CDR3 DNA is TGCGCCAGCAGCTTGGAGGTGACCTACAATGAGCAGTTCTTC. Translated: CASSLEVTYNEQFF.

The CDR3 here is CASSVDDYNEQFF. CDR3 sequence (DNA): TGTGCCAGCAGCGTAGATGACTACAATGAGCAGTTCTTC. J is TRBJ2-1 and V is TRBV9; no firm D call. Germline loops: CDR1 SGDLS, CDR2 YYNGEE. V gave up 0 bases and J gave up 3 bases, with 4 bases separating them. The CDR3 totals 13 residues.

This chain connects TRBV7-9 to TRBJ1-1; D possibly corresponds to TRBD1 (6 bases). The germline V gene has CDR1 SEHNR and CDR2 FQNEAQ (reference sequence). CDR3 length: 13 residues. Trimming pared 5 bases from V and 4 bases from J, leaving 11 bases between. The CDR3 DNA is TGTGCCAGCAGCCCGGACAGCCCCACTGAAGCTTTCTTT. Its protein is CASSPDSPTEAFF. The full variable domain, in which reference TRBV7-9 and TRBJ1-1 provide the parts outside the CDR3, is DTGVSQNPRHKITKRGQNVTFRCDPISEHNRLYWYRQTLGQGPEFLTYFQNEAQLEKSRLLSDRFSAERPKGSFSTLEIQRTEQGDSAMYLCASSPDSPTEAFFGQGTRLTVV.

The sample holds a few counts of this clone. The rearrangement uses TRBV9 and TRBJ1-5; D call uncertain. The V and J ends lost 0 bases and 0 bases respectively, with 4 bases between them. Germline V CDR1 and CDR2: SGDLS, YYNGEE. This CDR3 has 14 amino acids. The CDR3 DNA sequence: TGTGCCAGCAGCGTAGCGAGTAGCAATCAGCCCCAGCATTTT. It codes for CASSVASSNQPQHF.

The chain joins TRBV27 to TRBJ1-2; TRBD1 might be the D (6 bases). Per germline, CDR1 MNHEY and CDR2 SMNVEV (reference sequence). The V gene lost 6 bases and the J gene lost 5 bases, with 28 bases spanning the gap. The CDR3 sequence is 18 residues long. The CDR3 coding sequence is TGTGCCAGCAGGGTCCACAGGGAGCCACTGTCGGAGACTTATGGCTACACCTTC. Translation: CASRVHREPLSETYGYTF.

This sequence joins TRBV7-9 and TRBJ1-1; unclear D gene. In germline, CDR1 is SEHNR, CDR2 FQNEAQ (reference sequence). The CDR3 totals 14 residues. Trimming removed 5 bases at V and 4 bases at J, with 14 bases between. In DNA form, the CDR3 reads TGTGCCAGCAGCCCATCTGTATGGGCCACTGAAGCTTTCTTT. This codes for CASSPSVWATEAFF.

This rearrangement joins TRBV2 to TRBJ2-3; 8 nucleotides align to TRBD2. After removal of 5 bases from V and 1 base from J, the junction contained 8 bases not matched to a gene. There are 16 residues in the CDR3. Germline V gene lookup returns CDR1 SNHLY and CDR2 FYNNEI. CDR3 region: CASSPHTAGGTDTQYF. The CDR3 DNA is TGTGCCAGCAGTCCACACACAGCGGGGGGCACAGATACGCAGTATTTT.

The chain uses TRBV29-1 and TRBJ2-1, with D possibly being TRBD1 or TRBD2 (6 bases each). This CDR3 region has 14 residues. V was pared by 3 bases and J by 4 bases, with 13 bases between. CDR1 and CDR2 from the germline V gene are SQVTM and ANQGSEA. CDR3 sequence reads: CSVDAGQTYNEQFF. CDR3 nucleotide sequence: TGCAGCGTTGATGCGGGACAAACATACAATGAGCAGTTCTTC.

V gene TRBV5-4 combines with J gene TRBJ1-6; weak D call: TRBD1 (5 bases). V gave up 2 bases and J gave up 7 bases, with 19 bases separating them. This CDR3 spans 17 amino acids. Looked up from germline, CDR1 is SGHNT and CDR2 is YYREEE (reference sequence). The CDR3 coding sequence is TGTGCCAGCAGCTTCCTGGGCCATTCAGGGAACAATTCACCCCTCCACTTT. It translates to CASSFLGHSGNNSPLHF.

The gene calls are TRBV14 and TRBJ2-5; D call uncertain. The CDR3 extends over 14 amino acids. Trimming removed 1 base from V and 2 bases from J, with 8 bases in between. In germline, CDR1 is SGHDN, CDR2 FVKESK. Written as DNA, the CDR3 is TGTGCCAGCAGCCAAGGAGGAAAGCAAGAGACCCAGTACTTC. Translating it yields CASSQGGKQETQYF.

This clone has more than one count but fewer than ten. CDR3 sequence reads: CASNDDRGRQPQHF. In DNA form, the CDR3 reads TGTGCCAGCAATGATGACAGGGGGCGTCAGCCCCAGCATTTT. The chain couples TRBV2 to TRBJ1-5; 10 bases match TRBD1. CDR1 is SNHLY and CDR2 is FYNNEI in the germline V gene. The CDR3 has 14 amino acids. Trimming cost V 7 bases and J 6 bases; bases outside gene matches: 6.

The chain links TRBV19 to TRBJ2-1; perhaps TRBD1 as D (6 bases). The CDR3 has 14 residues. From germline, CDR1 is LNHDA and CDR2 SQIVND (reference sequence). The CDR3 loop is CATGRGRGRNEQFF. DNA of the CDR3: TGTGCTACGGGACGGGGCAGGGGACGCAATGAGCAGTTCTTC.

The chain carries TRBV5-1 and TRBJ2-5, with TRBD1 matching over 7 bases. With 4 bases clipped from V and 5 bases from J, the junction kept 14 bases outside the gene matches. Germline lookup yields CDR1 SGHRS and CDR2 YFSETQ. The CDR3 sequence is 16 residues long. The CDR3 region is CASSRGQLIGRETQYF. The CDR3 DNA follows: TGCGCCAGCAGCCGGGGACAGCTGATAGGTAGGGAGACCCAGTACTTC.

In DNA, the CDR3 is TGCGCCAGCAGCCAAGCCCAGGGCGGCACCGGGGAGCTGTTTTTT. Translated, it gives CASSQAQGGTGELFF. The chain carries TRBV4-1 and TRBJ2-2; TRBD1 is a possible D gene (5 bases). The V end lost 1 base, the J end lost 4 bases, and 10 bases lay between the germline ends. Germline lookup yields CDR1 MGHRA and CDR2 YSYEKL. The CDR3 extends over 15 amino acids.

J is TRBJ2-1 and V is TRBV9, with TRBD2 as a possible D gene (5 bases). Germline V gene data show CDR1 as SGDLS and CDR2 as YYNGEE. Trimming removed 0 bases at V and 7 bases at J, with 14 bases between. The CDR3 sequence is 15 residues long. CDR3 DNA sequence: TGTGCCAGCAGCGTAGTAGCGTCACCGGGGAATGAGCAGTTCTTC. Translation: CASSVVASPGNEQFF.

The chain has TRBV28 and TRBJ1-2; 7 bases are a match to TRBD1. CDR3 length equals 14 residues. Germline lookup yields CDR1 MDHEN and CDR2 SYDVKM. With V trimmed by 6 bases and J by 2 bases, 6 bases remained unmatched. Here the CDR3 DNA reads TGTGCCAGCAGAATTACAGGGGCCAACTATGGCTACACCTTC. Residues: CASRITGANYGYTF.

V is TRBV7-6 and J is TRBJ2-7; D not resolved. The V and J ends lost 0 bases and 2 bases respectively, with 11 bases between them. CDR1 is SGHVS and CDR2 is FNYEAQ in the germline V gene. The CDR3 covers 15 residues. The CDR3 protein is CASSLAVGRTYEQYF. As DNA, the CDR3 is TGTGCCAGCAGCTTAGCCGTGGGCAGAACCTACGAGCAGTACTTC.